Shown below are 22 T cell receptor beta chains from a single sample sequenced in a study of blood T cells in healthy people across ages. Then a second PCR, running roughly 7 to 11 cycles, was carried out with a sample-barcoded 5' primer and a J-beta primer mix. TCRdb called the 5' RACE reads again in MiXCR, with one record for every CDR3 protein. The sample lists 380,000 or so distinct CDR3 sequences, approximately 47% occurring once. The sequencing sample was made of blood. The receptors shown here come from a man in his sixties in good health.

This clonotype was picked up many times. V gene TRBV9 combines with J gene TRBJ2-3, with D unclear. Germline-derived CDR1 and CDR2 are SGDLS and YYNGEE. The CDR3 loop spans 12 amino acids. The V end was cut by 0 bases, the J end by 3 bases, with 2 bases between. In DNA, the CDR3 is TGTGCCAGCAGCGTAGATACAGATACGCAGTATTTT. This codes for CASSVDTDTQYF.

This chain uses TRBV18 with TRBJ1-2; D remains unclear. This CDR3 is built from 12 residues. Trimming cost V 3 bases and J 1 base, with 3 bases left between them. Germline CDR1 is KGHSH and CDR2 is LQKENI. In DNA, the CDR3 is TGTGCCAGCTCACCTAGTAACTATGGCTACACCTTC. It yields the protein CASSPSNYGYTF.

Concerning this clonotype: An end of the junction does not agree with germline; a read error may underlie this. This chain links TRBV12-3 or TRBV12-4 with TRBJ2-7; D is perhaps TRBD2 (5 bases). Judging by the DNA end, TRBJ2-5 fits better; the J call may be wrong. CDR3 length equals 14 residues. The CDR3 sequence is CVSSFRGAKETQYF. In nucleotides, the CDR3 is TGTGTCAGCAGTTTCCGGGGTGCGAAAGAGACCCAGTACTTC.

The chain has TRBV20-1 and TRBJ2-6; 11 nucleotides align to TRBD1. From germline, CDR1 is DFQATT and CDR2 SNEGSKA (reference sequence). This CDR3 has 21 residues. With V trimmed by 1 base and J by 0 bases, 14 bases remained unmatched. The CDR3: CSARVRIWAGTGGSGANVLTF. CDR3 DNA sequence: TGCAGTGCTAGAGTTAGGATCTGGGCCGGGACAGGGGGCTCTGGGGCCAACGTCCTGACTTTC.

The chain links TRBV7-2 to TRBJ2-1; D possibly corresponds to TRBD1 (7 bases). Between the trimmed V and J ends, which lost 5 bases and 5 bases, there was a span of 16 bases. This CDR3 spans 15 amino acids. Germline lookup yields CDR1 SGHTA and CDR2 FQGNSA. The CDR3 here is CASSLRQGGDNEQFF. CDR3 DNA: TGTGCCAGCAGCCTACGCCAGGGGGGTGACAATGAGCAGTTCTTC.

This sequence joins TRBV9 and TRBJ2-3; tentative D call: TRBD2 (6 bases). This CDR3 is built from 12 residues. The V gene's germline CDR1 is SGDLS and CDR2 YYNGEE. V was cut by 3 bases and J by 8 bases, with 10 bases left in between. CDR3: CASSATRGTQYF. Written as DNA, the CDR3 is TGTGCCAGCAGCGCGACTAGAGGTACGCAGTATTTT.

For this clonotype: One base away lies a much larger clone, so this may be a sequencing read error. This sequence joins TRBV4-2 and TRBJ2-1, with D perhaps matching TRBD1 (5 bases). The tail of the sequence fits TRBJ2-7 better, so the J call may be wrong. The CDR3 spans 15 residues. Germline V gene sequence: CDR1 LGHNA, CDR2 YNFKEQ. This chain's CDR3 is CASSQDWGSYNEQYF. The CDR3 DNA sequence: TGTGCCAGCAGCCAAGACTGGGGCTCCTACAATGAGCAGTACTTC.

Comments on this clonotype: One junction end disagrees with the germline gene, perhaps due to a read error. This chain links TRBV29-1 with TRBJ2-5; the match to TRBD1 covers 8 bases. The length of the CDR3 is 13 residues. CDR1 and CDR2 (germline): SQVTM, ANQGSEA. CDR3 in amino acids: CSIEGAGGNEQYF. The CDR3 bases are TGCAGCATTGAAGGGGCAGGGGGCAATGAGCAGTACTTC.

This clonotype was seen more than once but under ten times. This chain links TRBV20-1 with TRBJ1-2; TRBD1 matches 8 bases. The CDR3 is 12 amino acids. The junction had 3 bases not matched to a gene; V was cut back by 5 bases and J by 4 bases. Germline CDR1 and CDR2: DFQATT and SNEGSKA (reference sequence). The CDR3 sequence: CSALDRGYGYTF. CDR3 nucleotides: TGCAGTGCTCTAGACAGGGGCTATGGCTACACCTTC.

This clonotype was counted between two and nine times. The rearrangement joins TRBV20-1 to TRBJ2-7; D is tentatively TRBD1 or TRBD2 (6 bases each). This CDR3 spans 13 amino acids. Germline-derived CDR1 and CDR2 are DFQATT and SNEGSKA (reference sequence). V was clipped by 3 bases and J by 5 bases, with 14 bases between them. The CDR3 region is CSASGDGGHEQYF. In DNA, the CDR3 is TGCAGTGCTAGCGGGGACGGGGGCCACGAGCAGTACTTC.

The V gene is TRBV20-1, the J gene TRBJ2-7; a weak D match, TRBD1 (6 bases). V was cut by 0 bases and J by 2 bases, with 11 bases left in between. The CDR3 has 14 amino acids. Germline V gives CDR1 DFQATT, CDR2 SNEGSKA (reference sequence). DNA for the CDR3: TGCAGTGCTAGAGAGGAGAAGGGGGCCTACGAGCAGTACTTC. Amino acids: CSAREEKGAYEQYF.

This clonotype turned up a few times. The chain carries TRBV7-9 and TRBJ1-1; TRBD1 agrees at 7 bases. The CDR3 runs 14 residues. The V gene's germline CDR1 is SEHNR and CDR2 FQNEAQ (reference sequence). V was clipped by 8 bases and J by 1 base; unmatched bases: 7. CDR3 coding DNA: TGTGCCAGCGCTGACAGGGCGAAGAACACTGAAGCTTTCTTT. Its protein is CASADRAKNTEAFF.

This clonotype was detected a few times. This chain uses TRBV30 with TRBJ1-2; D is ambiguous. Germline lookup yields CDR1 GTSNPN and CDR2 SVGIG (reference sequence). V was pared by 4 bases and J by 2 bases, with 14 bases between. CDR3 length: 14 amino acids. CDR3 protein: CAWTLPRTNYGYTF. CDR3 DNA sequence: TGTGCCTGGACCCTTCCGCGGACCAACTATGGCTACACCTTC.

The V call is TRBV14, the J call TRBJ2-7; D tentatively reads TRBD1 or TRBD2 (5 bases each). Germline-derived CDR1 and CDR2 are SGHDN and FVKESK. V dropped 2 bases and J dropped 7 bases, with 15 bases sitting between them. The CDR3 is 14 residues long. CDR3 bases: TGTGCCAGCAGCCAACTCGGGGACCGAAATGAGCAGTACTTC. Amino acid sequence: CASSQLGDRNEQYF.

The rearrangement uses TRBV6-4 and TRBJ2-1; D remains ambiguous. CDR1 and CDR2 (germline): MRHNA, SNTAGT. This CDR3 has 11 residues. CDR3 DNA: TGTGCGTGGAGCTCCTACAATGAGCAGTTCTTC. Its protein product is CAWSSYNEQFF.

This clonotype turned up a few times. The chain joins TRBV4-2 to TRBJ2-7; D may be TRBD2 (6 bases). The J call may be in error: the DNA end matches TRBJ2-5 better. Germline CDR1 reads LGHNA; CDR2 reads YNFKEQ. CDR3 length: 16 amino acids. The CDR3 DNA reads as TGTGCCAGCAGCCAAGATCGGGGGACGGAGGAGGAGACCCAGTACTTC. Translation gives CASSQDRGTEEETQYF.

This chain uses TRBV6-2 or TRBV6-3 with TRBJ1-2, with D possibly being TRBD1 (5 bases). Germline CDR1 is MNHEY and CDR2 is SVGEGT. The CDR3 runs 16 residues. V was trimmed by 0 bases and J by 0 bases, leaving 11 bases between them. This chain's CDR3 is CASSYSGTQSNYGYTF. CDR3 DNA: TGTGCCAGCAGTTACTCCGGGACGCAGTCTAACTATGGCTACACCTTC.

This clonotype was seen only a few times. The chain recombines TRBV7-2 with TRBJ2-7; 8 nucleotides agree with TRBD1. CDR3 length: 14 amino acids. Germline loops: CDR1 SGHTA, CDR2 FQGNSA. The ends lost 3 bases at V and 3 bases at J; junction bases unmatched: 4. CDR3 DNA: TGTGCCAGCAGCTTCAGGGGGCGCGTCTACGAGCAGTACTTC. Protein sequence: CASSFRGRVYEQYF. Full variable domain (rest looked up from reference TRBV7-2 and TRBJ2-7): GAGVSQSPSNKVTEKGKDVELRCDPISGHTALYWYRQSLGQGLEFLIYFQGNSAPDKSGLPSDRFSAERTGGSVSTLTIQRTQQEDSAVYLCASSFRGRVYEQYFGPGTRLTVT.

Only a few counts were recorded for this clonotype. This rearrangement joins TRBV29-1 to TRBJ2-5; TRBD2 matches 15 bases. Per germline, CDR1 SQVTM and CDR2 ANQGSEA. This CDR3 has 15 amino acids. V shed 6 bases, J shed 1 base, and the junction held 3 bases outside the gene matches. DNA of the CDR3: TGCAGCGTGGGACTAGCGGGGGGTTCCCAAGAGACCCAGTACTTC. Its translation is CSVGLAGGSQETQYF.

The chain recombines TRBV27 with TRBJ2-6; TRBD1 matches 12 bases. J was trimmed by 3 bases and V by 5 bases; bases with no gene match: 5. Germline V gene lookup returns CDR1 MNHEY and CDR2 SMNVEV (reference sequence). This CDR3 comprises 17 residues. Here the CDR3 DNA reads TGTGCCAGCAGTCTGGGACAGGGGGCGCTTGGGGCCAACGTCCTGACTTTC. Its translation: CASSLGQGALGANVLTF.

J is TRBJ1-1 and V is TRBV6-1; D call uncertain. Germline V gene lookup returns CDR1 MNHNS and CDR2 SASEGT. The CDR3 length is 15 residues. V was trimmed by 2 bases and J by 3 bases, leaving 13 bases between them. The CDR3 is CASSENGLRDTEAFF. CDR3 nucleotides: TGTGCCAGCAGTGAAAACGGGCTAAGGGACACTGAAGCTTTCTTT.

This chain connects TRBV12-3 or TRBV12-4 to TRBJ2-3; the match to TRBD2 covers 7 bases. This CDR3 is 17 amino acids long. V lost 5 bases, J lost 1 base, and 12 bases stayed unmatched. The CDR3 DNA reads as TGTGCCAGCAGTCTCCACGTGGGAGGGCGAGGCACAGATACGCAGTATTTT. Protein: CASSLHVGGRGTDTQYF.